Below are 17 T cell receptor beta chains sequenced from a single sample in a study of beta chain features in type 1 diabetes. Every isolated RNA sample was fully reverse transcribed, so sequencing captured expressed TCRB transcripts. Here immunoSEQ multiplex PCR was the method, and the copy in TCRdb shows in-frame clones only, minus some. Of 300,000 to 450,000 clones listed, around 20% were seen once; the top ten hold about 0.044%. Sequencing was performed on naive CD4+ T cells from blood. The receptors originated from a woman between 18 and 29 years old in good health.

The rearrangement joins TRBV29-1 to TRBJ2-7; D is unclear. V lost 4 bases and J lost 0, with 7 bases in between. This CDR3 comprises 12 residues. The germline V gene encodes CDR1 SQVTM and CDR2 ANQGSEA. CDR3 region: CSVGDTSYEQYF. CDR3 in DNA: TGCAGCGTTGGCGACACCTCCTACGAGCAGTACTTC.

This clone was found a few times. The chain has TRBV30 and TRBJ2-3, with TRBD2 as a possible D gene (5 bases). The germline V gene encodes CDR1 GTSNPN and CDR2 SVGIG (reference sequence). V lost 3 bases and J 3 bases, leaving 13 bases between the germline ends. The CDR3 sequence is 14 residues long. CDR3 DNA: TGTGCCTGGAGATGGCTAGCTTCGACAGATACGCAGTATTTT. Translated: CAWRWLASTDTQYF.

The V and J genes are TRBV7-8 and TRBJ2-5; possibly TRBD1 for D (5 bases). Germline CDR1 is SGHVS and CDR2 is FQNEAQ. This CDR3 has 16 residues. Trimming stripped 0 bases from V and 4 bases from J, with 15 bases between. The CDR3 protein is CASSLAGAGRGETQYF. The CDR3 DNA follows: TGTGCCAGCAGCTTAGCGGGTGCAGGGCGAGGAGAGACCCAGTACTTC. The full variable domain, completed using reference TRBV7-8 and TRBJ2-5, is GAGVSQSPRYKVAKRGQDVALRCDPISGHVSLFWYQQALGQGPEFLTYFQNEAQLDKSGLPSDRFFAERPEGSVSTLKIQRTQQEDSAVYLCASSLAGAGRGETQYFGPGTRLLVL.

J is TRBJ1-1 and V is TRBV5-4; 7 bases align to TRBD1. The CDR3 has 15 amino acids. In germline, CDR1 is SGHNT, CDR2 YYREEE (reference sequence). V lost 4 bases, J lost 1 base, and 7 bases stayed unmatched. This CDR3 reads CASSRATGTNTEAFF. The CDR3 bases are TGTGCCAGCAGCCGAGCGACAGGGACGAACACTGAAGCTTTCTTT.

This sequence joins TRBV11-3 and TRBJ2-2; D uncertain. The CDR3 spans 14 residues. Germline assignment: CDR1 SGHNT and CDR2 YENEEA. V lost 3 bases and J lost 1, with 6 bases in between. The chain's CDR3 is CASSLNGNTGELFF. CDR3 nucleotides: TGTGCCAGCAGCTTGAACGGGAACACCGGGGAGCTGTTTTTT.

In its sample, this clone was seen a few times. J is TRBJ1-6 and V is TRBV7-3; 9 nucleotides line up with TRBD1. The CDR3 has 15 amino acids. Germline V gene data show CDR1 as SGHTA and CDR2 as FQGTGA. J was trimmed by 9 bases and V by 4 bases; bases with no gene match: 7. The CDR3 sequence: CASSSGQGLVSPLHF. The DNA for the CDR3 is TGTGCCAGCAGCTCCGGACAGGGGTTGGTTTCACCCCTCCACTTT.

This clone was seen more than once but under ten times. The DNA of the CDR3 is TGTGCCATCAGGGGGGACAGGGATTATCAGCCCCAGCATTTT. This gives the protein CAIRGDRDYQPQHF. The rearrangement joins TRBV10-3 to TRBJ1-5; 9 nucleotides line up with TRBD1. Germline V gene sequence: CDR1 ENHRY, CDR2 SYGVKD. V trimming: 6 bases; J trimming: 5 bases; junction bases outside the gene matches: 5. This CDR3 has 14 residues.

This clone was seen a few times. Different DNA sequences within this sample yield the same CDR3. V gene TRBV5-1 combines with J gene TRBJ1-1; D uncertain. Deletions cut 0 bases from V and 1 base from J, with 4 bases between. The CDR3 runs 13 residues. Germline V gene sequence: CDR1 SGHRS, CDR2 YFSETQ. CDR3 amino acids: CASSLGGNTEAFF. In DNA, the CDR3 is TGCGCCAGCAGCTTGGGAGGGAACACTGAAGCTTTCTTT.

The rearrangement links TRBV5-4 to TRBJ2-5, with D possibly matching TRBD2 (6 bases). The CDR3 covers 14 residues. Germline V lookup: CDR1 SGHNT, CDR2 YYREEE (reference sequence). V lost 2 bases to trimming and J lost 5 bases, with 13 bases between them. The CDR3 bases are TGTGCCAGCAGCTTCAGCCGGGGGTGGGAGACCCAGTACTTC. Amino acids: CASSFSRGWETQYF.

V usage is TRBV15 and J usage is TRBJ2-7; 10 bases map to TRBD1. J was trimmed by 2 bases and V by 6 bases; bases with no gene match: 4. CDR1 and CDR2 (germline): LNHNV, YYDKDF (reference sequence). This CDR3 has 14 residues. The CDR3 bases are TGTGCCACCAGTATCGGGACAGGGGCCTACGAGCAGTACTTC. It encodes CATSIGTGAYEQYF.

J is TRBJ1-4 and V is TRBV7-6; 10 bases fit TRBD1. Germline loops: CDR1 SGHVS, CDR2 FNYEAQ. This CDR3 comprises 16 residues. Germline trimming cut 4 bases from V and 4 bases from J; bases unmatched to any gene: 6. The CDR3: CASSSTGGGFNEKLFF. CDR3 DNA sequence: TGTGCCAGCAGCTCGACAGGGGGCGGATTTAATGAAAAACTGTTTTTT.

In this sample, this clone turned up a few times. The rearrangement joins TRBV9 to TRBJ2-3; 7 bases agree with TRBD2. The V and J ends lost 4 bases and 3 bases, in that order; junction bases with no gene match: 11. The CDR3 runs 16 residues. CDR1 is SGDLS, CDR2 YYNGEE, per germline. In DNA, the CDR3 is TGTGCCAGCAGCCTCGGGGGGTCGAGGGTTACAGATACGCAGTATTTT. This encodes CASSLGGSRVTDTQYF. Variable domain in full (rest from reference TRBV9 and TRBJ2-3): DSGVTQTPKHLITATGQRVTLRCSPRSGDLSVYWYQQSLDQGLQFLIQYYNGEERAKGNILERFSAQQFPDLHSELNLSSLELGDSALYFCASSLGGSRVTDTQYFGPGTRLTVL.

This clone was found a few times. The rearrangement uses TRBV5-1 and TRBJ1-2; 8 positions match TRBD1. Per the germline V gene, CDR1 is SGHRS and CDR2 is YFSETQ. The CDR3 runs to 12 residues. Trimming cost V 3 bases and J 8 bases; bases outside gene matches: 3. CDR3: CASSSDRGGYTF. The CDR3 DNA reads TGCGCCAGCAGCTCCGACAGGGGCGGCTACACCTTC.

V usage is TRBV9 and J usage is TRBJ2-1; a weak D match, TRBD1 (5 bases). CDR1 is SGDLS, CDR2 YYNGEE, per germline. V lost 0 bases and J lost 3, with 10 bases in between. The CDR3 is 15 amino acids. CDR3 sequence reads: CASSVEAGRYNEQFF. The CDR3 DNA is TGTGCCAGCAGCGTAGAGGCAGGGCGCTACAATGAGCAGTTCTTC.

This chain connects TRBV7-2 to TRBJ2-5; D is unclear. Germline V CDR1 and CDR2: SGHTA, FQGNSA. The V and J ends lost 6 bases and 2 bases respectively, with 7 bases between them. The CDR3 spans 12 residues. CDR3 residues: CASRRQQETQYF. For the CDR3, the DNA is TGTGCCAGCAGGCGCCAACAAGAGACCCAGTACTTC.

A few counts support this clone. The chain recombines TRBV7-8 with TRBJ2-1; TRBD1 agrees at 9 bases. The trim removed 3 bases at V and 5 bases at J, leaving 5 bases unmatched. The CDR3 loop spans 15 amino acids. CDR1 and CDR2 from the germline V gene are SGHVS and FQNEAQ. The CDR3 nucleotides are TGTGCCAGCAGCTTCCGGGACAGGGATAACAATGAGCAGTTCTTC. The encoded protein is CASSFRDRDNNEQFF.

This clone was seen only a few times. The rearrangement joins TRBV2 to TRBJ2-7; 9 bases match TRBD2. The CDR3 runs 14 residues. V was pared by 10 bases and J by 3 bases, with 10 bases of the junction left unmatched. The germline V gene has CDR1 SNHLY and CDR2 FYNNEI. CDR3 nucleotides: TGTGCCAACTACGCGCGGGGGGGGGACTACGAGCAGTACTTC. Translation: CANYARGGDYEQYF.